This is a list of T cell receptor beta chains from one sample in a study of blood T cell repertoires in COVID-19. Repertoires were generated with immunoSEQ multiplex PCR, while TCRdb's copy carries only in-frame clones and drops some. Counted here are around 120,000 clones, approximately 85% occurring once; the ten biggest clones make up 2.1%. Sequencing was carried out using peripheral blood. These receptors originate from a human donor in a cohort sampled during active COVID-19. CDR3s include the opening cysteine and the closing phenylalanine or tryptophan. The D gene is left open where the match is weak. Expanded clones get a size class; other rows say once, few or many, or leave the size out.

J gene: TRBJ2-1; V gene: TRBV5-1; D gene: TRBD2; clone size: NA; CDR3 length: 16; CDR3 DNA: TGCGCCAGCAGCACGAGCGGGACTAGGGTTGACAATGAGCAGTTCTTC; CDR3 protein: CASSTSGTRVDNEQFF
J gene: TRBJ2-7; V gene: TRBV28; D gene: NA; clone size: NA; CDR3 length: 14; CDR3 DNA: TGTGCCAGCAGCCTGACTACAGTTACCTACGAGCAGTACTTC; CDR3 protein: CASSLTTVTYEQYF
J gene: TRBJ2-5; V gene: TRBV3-1/TRBV3-2; D gene: NA; clone size: NA; CDR3 length: 18; CDR3 DNA: TGTGCCAGCAGCCAAGATTCTGGGGGCGGGAGTGCGAGAGAGACCCAGTACTTC; CDR3 protein: CASSQDSGGGSARETQYF
J gene: TRBJ2-5; V gene: TRBV12-3/TRBV12-4; D gene: NA; clone size: NA; CDR3 length: 13; CDR3 DNA: TGTGCCAGCAGTCAGGAATCTCAAGAGACCCAGTACTTC; CDR3 protein: CASSQESQETQYF
J gene: TRBJ2-7; V gene: TRBV5-3; D gene: NA; clone size: NA; CDR3 length: 15; CDR3 DNA: TGTGCCAGAAGCCCAAGGTCTCGCCACTACTACGAGCAGTACTTC; CDR3 protein: CARSPRSRHYYEQYF
J gene: TRBJ2-2; V gene: TRBV2; D gene: TRBD1; clone size: NA; CDR3 length: 14; CDR3 DNA: TGTGCCAGCAGAGGGGACAGAAACACCGGGGAGCTGTTTTTT; CDR3 protein: CASRGDRNTGELFF
J gene: TRBJ2-7; V gene: TRBV29-1; D gene: NA; clone size: NA; CDR3 length: 15; CDR3 DNA: TGCAGCGTTGAAGATCTCCGCAGGGGATCCTACGAGCAGTACTTC; CDR3 protein: CSVEDLRRGSYEQYF
J gene: TRBJ2-4; V gene: TRBV2; D gene: TRBD1; clone size: NA; CDR3 length: 15; CDR3 DNA: TGTGCCAGCAGTGATCGGACAGGAGCCAAAAACATTCAGTACTTC; CDR3 protein: CASSDRTGAKNIQYF
J gene: TRBJ2-3; V gene: TRBV4-2; D gene: TRBD2; clone size: NA; CDR3 length: 17; CDR3 DNA: TGTGCCAGCAGCGCCGAGACTAGCGCAATTAGCACAGATACGCAGTATTTT; CDR3 protein: CASSAETSAISTDTQYF
J gene: TRBJ1-6; V gene: TRBV19; D gene: TRBD1; clone size: NA; CDR3 length: 17; CDR3 DNA: TGTGCCAGTAGTCCCAGGACAGGGTTGGACTATAATTCACCCCTCCACTTT; CDR3 protein: CASSPRTGLDYNSPLHF
J gene: TRBJ2-1; V gene: TRBV4-1; D gene: TRBD1; clone size: NA; CDR3 length: 18; CDR3 DNA: TGCGCCAGCAGCCAAGATACCGGGACAGGGGCCTCCAACAATGAGCAGTTCTTC; CDR3 protein: CASSQDTGTGASNNEQFF
J gene: TRBJ2-1; V gene: TRBV21-1; D gene: NA; clone size: few; CDR3 length: 16; CDR3 DNA: TGTGCCAGCAGCAGAACAAGCGGGAGGGCCCACAATGAGCAGTTCTTC; CDR3 protein: CASSRTSGRAHNEQFF
J gene: TRBJ1-4; V gene: TRBV19; D gene: NA; clone size: NA; CDR3 length: 16; CDR3 DNA: TGTGCCAGTAACCCGGACCTAGCGGCAACTAATGAAAAACTGTTTTTT; CDR3 protein: CASNPDLAATNEKLFF
J gene: TRBJ1-1; V gene: TRBV11-2; D gene: NA; clone size: NA; CDR3 length: 14; CDR3 DNA: TGTGCCAGCAGCTTGTTCGCTCAGGACACTGAAGCTTTCTTT; CDR3 protein: CASSLFAQDTEAFF
J gene: TRBJ2-5; V gene: TRBV28; D gene: TRBD2; clone size: NA; CDR3 length: 16; CDR3 DNA: TGTGCCAGCAGTTTATTCCCGCGGGGAGGGCAAGAGACCCAGTACTTC; CDR3 protein: CASSLFPRGGQETQYF
J gene: TRBJ2-1; V gene: TRBV27; D gene: NA; clone size: NA; CDR3 length: 15; CDR3 DNA: TGTGCCAGCAGTTCGCCAGGGCTAGGGTACAATGAGCAGTTCTTC; CDR3 protein: CASSSPGLGYNEQFF
J gene: TRBJ1-2; V gene: TRBV5-5; D gene: NA; clone size: NA; CDR3 length: 15; CDR3 DNA: TGTGCCAGCAGCTTGGCCGCGGGGGAGAGCTATGGCTACACCTTC; CDR3 protein: CASSLAAGESYGYTF